These T cell receptor beta chains were read from a single sample in a study of cytomegalovirus exposure and HLA in healthy donors. The data were produced by immunoSEQ multiplex PCR, yet TCRdb's version contains in-frame clones alone and is incomplete. This table has some 150,000 clones, about 82% appearing once. Specimen: PBMCs. The receptor source for this set is a young woman in good health and CMV-seronegative. The CDR3 runs from the conserved cysteine through the conserved F or W. Each record gives: J gene, D gene, CDR3 length, V gene, CDR3 protein. D genes are given only for firm matches.

>TRBJ2-1|TRBD2|15|TRBV18
CASSPAFSGNNEQFF
>TRBJ2-5|.|13|TRBV5-1
CASSLLVGETQYF
>TRBJ2-7|.|18|TRBV28
CASSKMGGVGAVGYEQYF
>TRBJ1-6|TRBD1|15|TRBV5-6
CASTRSQGAVSPLHF
>TRBJ2-1|TRBD2|16|TRBV28
CASSLSSGSSYNEQFF
>TRBJ2-1|TRBD1|15|TRBV19
CASSALGGTGGEQFF
>TRBJ2-5|.|16|TRBV14
CASSQDNWWGEETQYF
>TRBJ2-5|.|15|TRBV25-1
CASSGSGSRGETQYF
>TRBJ2-5|TRBD2|16|TRBV19
CASSISTSGNQETQYF
>TRBJ2-3|TRBD2|16|TRBV5-1
CASSLAAGGPADTQYF
>TRBJ2-3|.|14|TRBV5-1
CASSYLESGDTQYF
>TRBJ1-1|.|15|TRBV7-9
CSSSFGQGQNTEAFF
>TRBJ2-1|TRBD2|15|TRBV19
CASSAGLAGADEQFF
>TRBJ1-3|TRBD1|14|TRBV6-1
CASTDRAGGNTIYF
>TRBJ2-2|TRBD2|16|TRBV5-8
CASSELAGGLTGELFF
>TRBJ1-2|TRBD1|15|TRBV28
CASGGQGGTLYGYTF
>TRBJ1-5|.|16|TRBV15
CATSDDLRTEDQPQHF
>TRBJ2-1|.|15|TRBV10-3
CAISRSGGAYNEQFF
>TRBJ1-5|TRBD1|18|TRBV10-3
CAISENPRDRYNNQPQHF
>TRBJ2-5|.|15|TRBV15
CATFPRAPGKETQYF
>TRBJ2-5|.|14|TRBV11-3
CASSLVLGQETQYF
>TRBJ2-2|.|15|TRBV4-1
CASSQPTWNTGELFF
>TRBJ2-1|.|16|TRBV5-1
CASSLEPEVSWSEQFF
>TRBJ1-1|TRBD1|15|TRBV7-9
CASSEPGQGASEAFF
>TRBJ1-5|TRBD1|17|TRBV7-2
CASSLAGTGGRNQPQHF
>TRBJ1-3|.|15|TRBV4-1
CASSQLAVSGNTIYF
>.|.|13|TRBV19
CASSRGATYEQYF
>TRBJ1-2|.|14|TRBV19
CASSPTQGTGGYTF
>TRBJ2-1|TRBD2|15|TRBV5-1
CASSLESGGWDEQFF
>TRBJ2-1|.|15|TRBV6-4
CASSDSDQGGNEQFF
>TRBJ2-7|TRBD2|17|TRBV4-1
CASSPEGPTSGNYEQYF
>TRBJ2-1|.|13|TRBV11-3
CASSFESYNEQFF
>TRBJ2-5|.|16|TRBV5-6
CASSGSGPGYQETQYF
>TRBJ1-2|.|13|TRBV19
CASSWGVFNGYTF
>TRBJ2-1|TRBD2|16|TRBV5-6
CASKLAGGSSYNEQFF
>TRBJ1-2|.|15|TRBV28
CASSLGVPRYYGYTF
>TRBJ2-7|TRBD1|15|TRBV5-1
CASSSTGESISEQYF
>TRBJ1-2|.|14|TRBV28
CASSLVQGGTGYTF
>TRBJ1-2|.|16|TRBV7-9
CASSSVTAGPNYGYTF
>TRBJ2-3|.|15|TRBV28
CASSPPRGSTDTQYF
>TRBJ2-2|TRBD1|14|TRBV9
CASSAQGWTGELFF
>TRBJ2-2|TRBD1|14|TRBV7-2
CASSSGQMAGELFF
>TRBJ2-6|TRBD1|13|TRBV7-9
CASSPGTAYVLTF
>TRBJ1-2|.|13|TRBV5-1
CASSLVGRDGYTF
>TRBJ2-1|.|14|TRBV27
CASSWSGPNNEQFF
>TRBJ2-6|TRBD1|16|TRBV2
CASSPTGAGGANVLTF